This T cell receptor beta chain was identified during a study of OX40 agonist ivuxolimab in advanced cancers. About the research overall: Dose-escalation patients were diagnosed with hepatocellular carcinoma, melanoma, renal cell cancer or head and neck cancer. Study-level findings and limits: Relative to CD4+ cells, CD8+ T cells on average had more expanded clones. Which antigen the expanded peripheral T cells recognized is unknown.

A remark on this clone: Its antigen is unidentified.

The table came from immunoSEQ multiplex PCR; TCRdb's copy has only in-frame clones and leaves some out. The table shows 90,000 or so clones, with more than 85% occurring only once. Trimming pared 5 bases from V and 11 bases from J, leaving 15 bases between. Germline V gene data show CDR1 as MDHEN and CDR2 as SYDVKM. This CDR3 contains 13 residues. The sequenced sample was CD4+ or CD8+ T cells sorted from blood, obtained in a trial of the OX40 agonist ivuxolimab. The chain couples TRBV28 to TRBJ1-4; TRBD1 might be the D (5 bases). This TCR was sampled from an adult with an advanced solid tumor such as melanoma, head and neck, liver or kidney cancer. The CDR3 nucleotides read TGTGCCAGCAGTCCCTTAACTCGACAGAAACTGTTTTTT. Amino acids: CASSPLTRQKLFF.